The 29 T cell receptor beta chains presented below share a single source sample, sequenced in a study of cytomegalovirus exposure and HLA in healthy donors (dated by TCRdb to about 2017). Library prep was done by the immunoSEQ multiplex PCR assay. For the multiplex PCR, a mixture combining 60 forward primers for TCR Vbeta segments and 13 reverse primers for TCR Jbeta segments was used. The clones in this table, taken by TCRdb from immuneACCESS, are in-frame only. Not every clone is retained; where verified, under half of the shortfall comes from an unresolved V gene, and the cause of the rest is unknown. Here the sample has fewer than 200,000 clones; approximately 81% occur a single time. 1.5% of the sample belongs to the ten largest clones. Sequenced sample: PBMCs. These receptors all come from a male donor in good health and CMV-seronegative.

The rearrangement joins TRBV27 to TRBJ1-3; D is undetermined. V was clipped by 4 bases and J by 0 bases, with 4 bases between them. The germline gives CDR1 MNHEY, CDR2 SMNVEV (reference sequence). The CDR3 length is 13 residues. The CDR3 coding sequence is TGTGCCAGCAGTTCCGGCTCTGGAAACACCATATATTTT. It encodes CASSSGSGNTIYF.

To note about this clone: Other DNA sequences in the same sample also yield this CDR3. The V call is TRBV5-1, the J call TRBJ1-2; D gene unclear. Deletions cut 0 bases from V and 0 bases from J, with 6 bases between. Germline V gene sequence: CDR1 SGHRS, CDR2 YFSETQ. CDR3 length: 14 residues. Written as DNA, the CDR3 is TGCGCCAGCAGCTTGGACAGAGCTAACTATGGCTACACCTTC. It encodes CASSLDRANYGYTF. Full variable domain (outside the CDR3, taken from reference TRBV5-1 and TRBJ1-2): KAGVTQTPRYLIKTRGQQVTLSCSPISGHRSVSWYQQTPGQGLQFLFEYFSETQRNKGNFPGRFSGRQFSNSRSEMNVSTLELGDSALYLCASSLDRANYGYTFGSGTRLTVV.

Concerning this clone: Sequence at one end of the junction differs from germline and may be a read error. The rearrangement links TRBV7-9 to TRBJ2-1; 7 bases are shared with TRBD2. The V gene's germline CDR1 is SEHNR and CDR2 FQNEAQ (reference sequence). This CDR3 region has 16 residues. The CDR3 sequence is CSSSFPAGVGVNEQFF. The DNA for the CDR3 is TGTTCCAGCAGCTTTCCTGCGGGAGTCGGGGTGAATGAGCAGTTCTTC.

This chain links TRBV6-4 with TRBJ2-1; D remains unclear. The CDR3 is 20 amino acids. Germline values: CDR1 MRHNA, CDR2 SNTAGT. Trimming shortened V by 1 base and J by 5 bases, and 27 bases separated the two germline ends. The CDR3 DNA sequence: TGTGCCAGCAGTGACTTGGAAGACCCATCGGCGGCACCCTGGGACAATGAGCAGTTCTTC. Encoded protein: CASSDLEDPSAAPWDNEQFF.

This chain uses TRBV18 with TRBJ2-1; 7 bases fit TRBD1. This CDR3 comprises 16 residues. Germline V gives CDR1 KGHSH, CDR2 LQKENI. V gave up 0 bases and J gave up 2 bases; unmatched junction bases: 4. The CDR3 reads CASSPPEGATYNEQFF. The CDR3 DNA reads TGTGCCAGCTCACCACCCGAGGGGGCGACCTACAATGAGCAGTTCTTC.

For this clone: The same CDR3 also results from other DNA sequences found in this sample. The rearrangement uses TRBV7-6 and TRBJ2-5, with D tentatively TRBD1 (6 bases). The length of the CDR3 is 15 residues. The V gene's germline CDR1 is SGHVS and CDR2 FNYEAQ. V was trimmed by 5 bases and J by 5 bases, leaving 18 bases between them. The chain's CDR3 is CASSLGQGLRETQYF. In DNA, the CDR3 is TGTGCCAGCAGCCTGGGGCAGGGGTTACGGGAGACCCAGTACTTC.

This sequence joins TRBV7-9 and TRBJ2-7; D not resolved. There are 11 residues in the CDR3. The V end lost 4 bases, the J end lost 2 bases, and 3 bases lay between the germline ends. The germline V gene has CDR1 SEHNR and CDR2 FQNEAQ (reference sequence). CDR3 DNA sequence: TGTGCCAGCAGCTCAGCCTACGAGCAGTACTTC. Protein: CASSSAYEQYF. Filled out from reference TRBV7-9 and TRBJ2-7, the complete variable domain reads DTGVSQNPRHKITKRGQNVTFRCDPISEHNRLYWYRQTLGQGPEFLTYFQNEAQLEKSRLLSDRFSAERPKGSFSTLEIQRTEQGDSAMYLCASSSAYEQYFGPGTRLTVT.

In its sample, this clone was seen a few times. V is TRBV6-5 and J is TRBJ1-1; D not certain. CDR1 and CDR2 (germline): MNHEY, SVGAGI. This CDR3 has 15 amino acids. V gave up 2 bases and J gave up 1 base, with 11 bases separating them. CDR3 sequence: CASSYGLFKNTEAFF. CDR3 sequence (DNA): TGTGCCAGCAGTTACGGACTCTTTAAGAACACTGAAGCTTTCTTT.

The chain couples TRBV2 to TRBJ2-1, with a tentative D call TRBD2 (5 bases). The V and J ends lost 3 bases and 0 bases respectively, with 9 bases between them. Germline loops: CDR1 SNHLY, CDR2 FYNNEI. The CDR3 is made up of 15 amino acids. The CDR3 nucleotides are TGTGCCAGCAGTGACGACGGAGGCTCCTACAATGAGCAGTTCTTC. It translates to CASSDDGGSYNEQFF. The full variable domain, rest sourced from reference TRBV2 and TRBJ2-1, is EPEVTQTPSHQVTQMGQEVILRCVPISNHLYFYWYRQILGQKVEFLVSFYNNEISEKSEIFDDQFSVERPDGSNFTLKIRSTKLEDSAMYFCASSDDGGSYNEQFFGPGTRLTVL.

The chain employs TRBV5-4 and TRBJ1-2; 7 nucleotides line up with TRBD1. Unmatched junction bases numbered 3, after V lost 1 base and J lost 0 bases. CDR1 and CDR2 from the germline V gene are SGHNT and YYREEE (reference sequence). This CDR3 contains 15 residues. The DNA of the CDR3 is TGTGCCAGCAGCTTGAGGGACAGAACTAACTATGGCTACACCTTC. Its translation: CASSLRDRTNYGYTF.

The chain carries TRBV19 and TRBJ2-7, with 9 bases that match TRBD1. This CDR3 is built from 13 residues. In germline, CDR1 is LNHDA, CDR2 SQIVND (reference sequence). The V and J ends lost 5 bases and 4 bases, in that order; junction bases with no gene match: 3. CDR3 sequence reads: CASSAGQGYEQYF. In DNA form, the CDR3 reads TGTGCCAGTAGTGCAGGACAGGGGTACGAGCAGTACTTC.

The rearrangement uses TRBV5-1 and TRBJ2-3; tentative D call: TRBD1 (5 bases). This CDR3 has 14 residues. CDR1 and CDR2 (germline): SGHRS, YFSETQ. V gave up 0 bases and J gave up 2 bases, with 7 bases separating them. The CDR3 spells CASSLGGYTDTQYF. CDR3 coding DNA: TGCGCCAGCAGCTTGGGGGGCTACACAGATACGCAGTATTTT. Complete variable domain (other parts from reference TRBV5-1 and TRBJ2-3): KAGVTQTPRYLIKTRGQQVTLSCSPISGHRSVSWYQQTPGQGLQFLFEYFSETQRNKGNFPGRFSGRQFSNSRSEMNVSTLELGDSALYLCASSLGGYTDTQYFGPGTRLTVL.

This chain links TRBV11-3 with TRBJ2-7; possibly TRBD1 for D (6 bases). Deletions cut 5 bases from V and 2 bases from J, with 13 bases between. The germline V gene encodes CDR1 SGHNT and CDR2 YENEEA. The length of the CDR3 is 14 residues. CDR3 protein: CASSRARGPYEQYF. The CDR3 DNA sequence: TGTGCCAGCAGCCGAGCCAGGGGCCCCTACGAGCAGTACTTC. Drawing the rest from reference TRBV11-3 and TRBJ2-7, the complete variable domain is EAGVVQSPRYKIIEKKQPVAFWCNPISGHNTLYWYLQNLGQGPELLIRYENEEAVDDSQLPKDRFSAERLKGVDSTLKIQPAELGDSAVYLCASSRARGPYEQYFGPGTRLTVT.

J is TRBJ1-3 and V is TRBV7-8; the D gene is possibly TRBD1 (5 bases). V was trimmed by 3 bases and J by 4 bases, leaving 19 bases between them. Germline CDR1 and CDR2: SGHVS and FQNEAQ. The CDR3 is made up of 17 amino acids. The CDR3 DNA sequence: TGTGCCAGCAGCTTTAGGGGCAACATCAACCTGGGAAACACCATATATTTT. This translates into CASSFRGNINLGNTIYF.

J is TRBJ1-5 and V is TRBV28; TRBD1 matches 7 bases. The germline CDR1 and CDR2 sequences are MDHEN and SYDVKM. This CDR3 has 13 amino acids. The junction had 0 bases not matched to a gene; V was cut back by 2 bases and J by 5 bases. The CDR3 loop is CASSLTGDQPQHF. CDR3 bases: TGTGCCAGCAGTTTAACAGGGGATCAGCCCCAGCATTTT. Looking up the rest from reference TRBV28 and TRBJ1-5 gives the full variable domain: DVKVTQSSRYLVKRTGEKVFLECVQDMDHENMFWYRQDPGLGLRLIYFSYDVKMKEKGDIPEGYSVSREKKERFSLILESASTNQTSMYLCASSLTGDQPQHFGDGTRLSIL.

This clone showed up just once. The rearrangement joins TRBV27 to TRBJ2-2; TRBD2 is a possible D gene (6 bases). The germline V gene has CDR1 MNHEY and CDR2 SMNVEV (reference sequence). Trimming removed 1 base at V and 0 bases at J, with 15 bases between. This CDR3 spans 18 amino acids. CDR3 sequence reads: CASSLLGLGGSNTGELFF. Written as DNA, the CDR3 is TGTGCCAGCAGTTTATTGGGTCTTGGGGGGTCGAACACCGGGGAGCTGTTTTTT.

This clone was counted a single time. This chain links TRBV19 with TRBJ2-7; tentative D call: TRBD1 (5 bases). CDR1 is LNHDA and CDR2 is SQIVND in the germline V gene (reference sequence). The CDR3 is made up of 13 amino acids. Deletions cut 7 bases from V and 4 bases from J, with 14 bases between. This chain's CDR3 is CASKNSGAYEQYF. The CDR3 DNA follows: TGTGCCAGTAAGAACAGTGGGGCTTACGAGCAGTACTTC.

The genes are TRBV19 and TRBJ2-7; D may be TRBD2 (7 bases). V was pared by 5 bases and J by 2 bases, with 13 bases between. The CDR3 is 14 amino acids. Germline CDR1 is LNHDA and CDR2 is SQIVND (reference sequence). The CDR3 protein is CASSRGRGTYEQYF. The CDR3 region has the DNA TGTGCCAGTAGTCGGGGGAGGGGGACCTACGAGCAGTACTTC.

V usage is TRBV6-4 and J usage is TRBJ1-5, with D maybe TRBD1 (6 bases). The CDR3 extends over 14 amino acids. Per the germline V gene, CDR1 is MRHNA and CDR2 is SNTAGT. Deletions cut 3 bases from V and 2 bases from J, with 8 bases between. As DNA, the CDR3 is TGTGCCAGCAGTGAGTCAGGGGGCAATCAGCCCCAGCATTTT. It specifies CASSESGGNQPQHF.

This chain links TRBV18 with TRBJ1-5; tentatively, D is TRBD1 (6 bases). Germline CDR1 is KGHSH and CDR2 is LQKENI. The V and J ends lost 1 base and 1 base respectively, with 8 bases between them. The CDR3 covers 15 residues. The CDR3 nucleotides are TGTGCCAGCTCACCACAGGGGGTGAGCAATCAGCCCCAGCATTTT. The encoded protein is CASSPQGVSNQPQHF.

The V gene is TRBV5-1, the J gene TRBJ2-6; possibly TRBD1 for D (5 bases). Deletions cut 0 bases from V and 1 base from J, with 5 bases between. CDR3 size: 15 residues. The V gene's germline CDR1 is SGHRS and CDR2 YFSETQ. The CDR3 sequence: CASSLEGSGANVLTF. Here the CDR3 DNA reads TGCGCCAGCAGCTTGGAGGGGTCTGGGGCCAACGTCCTGACTTTC.

The genes are TRBV7-9 and TRBJ1-4, with a tentative D call TRBD1 (5 bases). The CDR3 length is 15 residues. V was pared by 6 bases and J by 3 bases, with 14 bases between. Per germline, CDR1 SEHNR and CDR2 FQNEAQ (reference sequence). CDR3 bases: TGTGCCAGCAGATCGTGGGGGGTTTCTAATGAAAAACTGTTTTTT. This sequence encodes CASRSWGVSNEKLFF.

The chain employs TRBV6-1 and TRBJ1-3; a possible D gene is TRBD1 (6 bases). The length of the CDR3 is 18 residues. Germline loops: CDR1 MNHNS, CDR2 SASEGT. Trimming left V 2 bases short and J 0 bases short, with 17 bases between. The CDR3 DNA reads TGTGCCAGCAGTGAAACCCTACCAGGGGTGGGCTCTGGAAACACCATATATTTT. It translates to CASSETLPGVGSGNTIYF.

The gene calls are TRBV2 and TRBJ1-5; 8 bases fit TRBD1. The trim removed 5 bases at V and 5 bases at J, leaving 8 bases unmatched. Germline V gene data show CDR1 as SNHLY and CDR2 as FYNNEI. The length of the CDR3 is 15 residues. CDR3 nucleotides: TGTGCCAGCAGTTTACCCGGGACAGGCTATCAGCCCCAGCATTTT. It encodes CASSLPGTGYQPQHF.

The J gene is TRBJ2-3, the V gene TRBV2; 9 bases are a match to TRBD1. J gave up 4 bases and V 5 bases, and 10 bases lay outside the gene matches. Germline V gene sequence: CDR1 SNHLY, CDR2 FYNNEI. CDR3 size: 16 residues. The CDR3 nucleotides read TGTGCCAGCAGTTCCTACAGGGGGCTTGGGGCAGATACGCAGTATTTT. It yields the protein CASSSYRGLGADTQYF.

The gene calls are TRBV6-1 and TRBJ2-3; D may be TRBD2 (6 bases). This CDR3 spans 16 amino acids. The V gene lost 2 bases and the J gene lost 2 bases, with 14 bases spanning the gap. Germline CDR1 is MNHNS and CDR2 is SASEGT. The CDR3 nucleotides are TGTGCCAGCAGTGAAAGGAGGGGCGGTCCCACAGATACGCAGTATTTT. Translating it yields CASSERRGGPTDTQYF.

V and J are TRBV14 and TRBJ1-3; 7 bases map to TRBD1. This CDR3 has 15 residues. Germline V CDR1 and CDR2: SGHDN, FVKESK. Unmatched junction bases numbered 6, after V lost 5 bases and J lost 2 bases. The CDR3 bases are TGTGCCAGCAGCGAAAGCCAGGGGGCTGGAAACACCATATATTTT. Residues: CASSESQGAGNTIYF.

The rearrangement joins TRBV4-3 to TRBJ1-1, with D tentatively TRBD1 (6 bases). There are 14 residues in the CDR3. Germline V gene data show CDR1 as LGHNA and CDR2 as YSLEER. Trimming pared 1 base from V and 6 bases from J, leaving 12 bases between. The CDR3 here is CASSQGQGIPEAFF. CDR3 coding DNA: TGCGCCAGCAGCCAAGGGCAGGGGATCCCTGAAGCTTTCTTT.

The J gene is TRBJ2-1, the V gene TRBV30; D unresolved. The V gene's germline CDR1 is GTSNPN and CDR2 SVGIG (reference sequence). The CDR3 contains 12 residues. Trimming pared 0 bases from V and 6 bases from J, leaving 6 bases between. The CDR3 DNA reads as TGTGCCTGGAGTGTATATCGCAATGAGCAGTTCTTC. Its protein is CAWSVYRNEQFF.